The clone carrying this T cell receptor (beta chain) was recorded a few times. The target antigen is unknown. These data are taken from a study of T cells after yellow fever vaccination. Findings of the study overall: Sorted repertoires could include abundant contaminating clonotypes from bulk cells.

The 5'RACE template-switching step produced TCR cDNA and added a universal primer site and UMIs. A single record per CDR3 protein comes from TCRdb applying MiXCR to the 5' RACE reads. The sample holds around 310,000 distinct CDR3 sequences, 3.6% seen once. Germline V gives CDR1 SGHRS, CDR2 YFSETQ. This CDR3 spans 17 amino acids. V lost 1 base and J lost 3; bases outside the gene matches: 10. Sequenced material: PBMCs, taken on the day of the yellow fever booster vaccination. The TCR comes from a man between 18 and 35 years old who received the YFV17D yellow fever vaccine. The V and J genes are TRBV5-1 and TRBJ1-1; TRBD1 matches 9 bases. This CDR3 is CASSLNTGTGSYTEAFF. The CDR3 DNA sequence: TGCGCCAGCAGCTTGAATACCGGGACAGGGTCTTACACTGAAGCTTTCTTT.